The 18 T cell receptor beta chains presented below share a single source sample, sequenced in a study of blood T cell repertoires in COVID-19. Repertoires were generated with immunoSEQ multiplex PCR, while TCRdb's copy carries only in-frame clones and drops some. This table holds 110,000 to 150,000 clones, roughly 82% found once. Material for sequencing was peripheral blood. The receptors originated from a man in his sixties with active or convalescent COVID-19.

A single count supports this clone. The rearrangement links TRBV27 to TRBJ1-2, with 7 bases identical to TRBD1. V was pared by 5 bases and J by 5 bases, with 8 bases of the junction left unmatched. The CDR3 contains 14 residues. Germline CDR1 and CDR2: MNHEY and SMNVEV (reference sequence). The chain's CDR3 is CASSRDREEYGYTF. CDR3 DNA sequence: TGTGCCAGCAGTCGAGACAGGGAGGAATATGGCTACACCTTC.

The rearrangement links TRBV4-1 to TRBJ1-1; D not resolved. CDR1 is MGHRA, CDR2 YSYEKL, per germline. This CDR3 spans 14 amino acids. Between the trimmed V and J ends, which lost 3 bases and 1 base, there was a span of 9 bases. The CDR3 is CASSQVWPNTEAFF. In nucleotides, the CDR3 is TGCGCCAGCAGCCAGGTGTGGCCGAACACTGAAGCTTTCTTT.

CDR3: CASSAGQGPSEAFF. Here the CDR3 DNA reads TGTGCCAGTAGTGCCGGACAGGGCCCTTCTGAAGCTTTCTTT. This chain uses TRBV19 with TRBJ1-1; 8 bases are shared with TRBD1. With 5 bases clipped from V and 6 bases from J, the junction kept 8 bases outside the gene matches. Looked up from germline, CDR1 is LNHDA and CDR2 is SQIVND (reference sequence). This CDR3 contains 14 residues.

This clone was recorded once. The V gene is TRBV5-1, the J gene TRBJ2-1, with D perhaps TRBD2 (5 bases). Germline assignment: CDR1 SGHRS and CDR2 YFSETQ. The ends were cut back, 4 bases at V and 0 bases at J, with 8 bases in the middle. This CDR3 has 14 residues. CDR3 loop: CASSEGFSYNEQFF. DNA for the CDR3: TGCGCCAGCAGCGAGGGATTCTCCTACAATGAGCAGTTCTTC.

V usage is TRBV7-8 and J usage is TRBJ1-2; TRBD1 matches 7 bases. The CDR3 is 15 amino acids. V shed 1 base and J 7 bases; nucleotides not matched to a gene: 9. CDR1 is SGHVS, CDR2 FQNEAQ, per germline. In DNA, the CDR3 is TGTGCCAGCAGCTTAGAAGGGGGCAGGTTCAGTGGCTACACCTTC. This sequence encodes CASSLEGGRFSGYTF.

The rearrangement links TRBV10-3 to TRBJ1-1, with D possibly TRBD1 on 5 matching bases. The germline CDR1 and CDR2 sequences are ENHRY and SYGVKD. V was clipped by 3 bases and J by 1 base, with 12 bases between them. The CDR3 has 15 residues. Written as DNA, the CDR3 is TGTGCCATCAGTGATTCGTCAGGGTCGAACACTGAAGCTTTCTTT. Encoded protein: CAISDSSGSNTEAFF.

The chain couples TRBV2 to TRBJ1-6, with TRBD1 as a possible D gene (5 bases). Germline V gene sequence: CDR1 SNHLY, CDR2 FYNNEI. The CDR3 covers 15 residues. V was clipped by 2 bases and J by 5 bases, with 10 bases between them. This chain's CDR3 is CASSEIGAHNSPLHF. The CDR3 bases are TGTGCCAGCAGTGAAATAGGGGCCCATAATTCACCCCTCCACTTT.

V and J are TRBV19 and TRBJ2-2; 11 bases agree with TRBD1. Germline assignment: CDR1 LNHDA and CDR2 SQIVND (reference sequence). The V and J ends lost 6 bases and 5 bases, in that order; junction bases with no gene match: 8. The CDR3 loop spans 16 amino acids. CDR3 amino acids: CASRDRGRSWTGELFF. DNA for the CDR3: TGTGCCAGTAGGGACAGGGGGCGAAGTTGGACCGGGGAGCTGTTTTTT.

The chain couples TRBV10-3 to TRBJ1-1, with unresolved D. In germline, CDR1 is ENHRY, CDR2 SYGVKD. The germline V and J ends were trimmed by 4 bases and 6 bases, with 9 bases remaining between them. There are 12 residues in the CDR3. The CDR3 DNA sequence: TGTGCCATCAGTGTCACGGGGTCTGAAGCTTTCTTT. The encoded protein is CAISVTGSEAFF.

This chain uses TRBV6-2 or TRBV6-3 with TRBJ2-3, with 8 bases identical to TRBD1. Losses at the gene ends were 0 bases for V and 4 bases for J; bases not matched to a gene: 12. This CDR3 contains 18 residues. The V gene's germline CDR1 is MNHEY and CDR2 SVGEGT. CDR3 bases: TGTGCCAGCAGTTACTCGAGAGGAGGCAGGGGGCCGCCAGATACGCAGTATTTT. This gives the protein CASSYSRGGRGPPDTQYF.

Details on this clone: Its ends do not fully match the called genes, so a read error is possible. The chain's CDR3 is CASSLVQANTEAFF. The DNA of the CDR3 is TGTGCTAGCAGCCTAGTTCAAGCGAACACTGAAGCTTTCTTT. The chain has TRBV7-7 and TRBJ1-1, with D hard to call. Germline CDR1 and CDR2: SSHAT and FNYEAQ (reference sequence). This CDR3 is built from 14 residues.

This clone was seen once. This rearrangement joins TRBV2 to TRBJ2-2, with D possibly matching TRBD2 (5 bases). The CDR3 contains 16 residues. V was pared by 3 bases and J by 3 bases, with 14 bases between. CDR1 SNHLY and CDR2 FYNNEI come from the germline V gene. This CDR3 reads CASSDVAHQDTGELFF. CDR3 coding DNA: TGTGCCAGCAGTGACGTAGCGCACCAAGACACCGGGGAGCTGTTTTTT.

This chain links TRBV19 with TRBJ1-1; 7 bases fit TRBD1. With 6 bases clipped from V and 6 bases from J, the junction kept 16 bases outside the gene matches. Germline lookup yields CDR1 LNHDA and CDR2 SQIVND (reference sequence). The CDR3 has 16 residues. DNA for the CDR3: TGTGCCAGTAGGCAAGGACAGGCCCTTTCCCATGCTGAAGCTTTCTTT. Translating it yields CASRQGQALSHAEAFF.

This clone was counted between two and nine times. The chain joins TRBV29-1 to TRBJ1-2, with D unresolved. Trimming stripped 3 bases from V and 3 bases from J, with 8 bases between. CDR3 length: 12 residues. Germline V CDR1 and CDR2: SQVTM, ANQGSEA. CDR3 in amino acids: CSVEGGYYGYTF. The CDR3 DNA follows: TGCAGCGTTGAGGGAGGCTACTATGGCTACACCTTC. The whole variable domain, remainder taken from reference TRBV29-1 and TRBJ1-2, is SAVISQKPSRDICQRGTSLTIQCQVDSQVTMMFWYRQQPGQSLTLIATANQGSEATYESGFVIDKFPISRPNLTFSTLTVSNMSPEDSSIYLCSVEGGYYGYTFGSGTRLTVV.

The chain has TRBV11-2 and TRBJ2-7, with D possibly TRBD2 on 5 matching bases. V was clipped by 4 bases and J by 4 bases, with 20 bases between them. The CDR3 is 16 amino acids. Germline assignment: CDR1 SGHAT and CDR2 FQNNGV. As DNA, the CDR3 is TGTGCCAGCAGCTACAACCCATTGAGCGGTCGGTACGAGCAGTACTTC. The encoded protein is CASSYNPLSGRYEQYF.

The table lists this clone with a few counts. This chain joins TRBV3-1 (or the pseudogene TRBV3-2) and TRBJ2-5; 10 bases align to TRBD2. The CDR3 runs 14 residues. Trimming removed 9 bases from V and 5 bases from J; junction bases left unmatched: 9. Germline V CDR1 and CDR2: LGHDT, YNNKEL (reference sequence). CDR3 sequence (DNA): TGTGCCAGAGGACCGCTAGCGGGAGTTGAGACCCAGTACTTC. Translating gives CARGPLAGVETQYF.

This clone was counted between two and nine times. This chain joins TRBV6-5 and TRBJ2-1, with D possibly TRBD2 on 5 matching bases. Trimming took 6 bases from V and 5 from J, leaving 14 bases between them. The CDR3 is 14 amino acids. CDR1 MNHEY and CDR2 SVGAGI come from the germline V gene. CDR3 sequence (DNA): TGTGCCAGCAGACTGACTACTGGGAACAATGAGCAGTTCTTC. Its protein is CASRLTTGNNEQFF.

The chain links TRBV7-7 to TRBJ2-3; 8 bases fit TRBD1. The V and J ends lost 1 base and 6 bases, in that order; junction bases with no gene match: 6. Germline-derived CDR1 and CDR2 are SSHAT and FNYEAQ (reference sequence). The CDR3 covers 15 residues. The CDR3 nucleotides are TGTGCCAGCAGCTTAGTCCAGGGGGCTGTTGATACGCAGTATTTT. As protein: CASSLVQGAVDTQYF.